This passage covers 8 T cell receptor beta chains from one sample sequenced in a study of shared clonotypes between healthy human individuals. Generated by immunoSEQ multiplex PCR, the TCRdb table keeps only in-frame clones and is missing some. The table records a few million clones, approximately 90% of them present only once. The sample was naive CD4+ T cells sorted from blood. Subset denoted: CD45RA+ positively selected. The source is a man younger than 30 in good health.

This clone was seen a few times. Within the sample, other DNA sequences also encode this same CDR3. The V call is TRBV19, the J call TRBJ1-5, with D tentatively TRBD1 (5 bases). V lost 4 bases to trimming and J lost 4 bases, with 5 bases between them. Germline lookup yields CDR1 LNHDA and CDR2 SQIVND (reference sequence). This CDR3 spans 12 amino acids. For the CDR3, the DNA is TGTGCCAGTAGTAGGGGGAATCAGCCCCAGCATTTT. As protein: CASSRGNQPQHF.

The V call is TRBV6-1, the J call TRBJ1-3, with 8 bases aligning to TRBD1. V lost 3 bases, J lost 8 bases, and 9 bases stayed unmatched. The CDR3 has 15 amino acids. CDR1 and CDR2 from the germline V gene are MNHNS and SASEGT. The CDR3 sequence is CASSEEWDRRYTIYF. CDR3 nucleotide sequence: TGTGCCAGCAGTGAGGAGTGGGACAGGAGGTACACCATATATTTT.

V is TRBV18 and J is TRBJ2-3, with D unresolved. This CDR3 contains 13 residues. Between the trimmed V and J ends, which lost 3 bases and 6 bases, there was a span of 10 bases. CDR1 and CDR2 (germline): KGHSH, LQKENI. CDR3 nucleotide sequence: TGTGCCAGCTCACCCCTTGACGGGGATACGCAGTATTTT. Translated, it gives CASSPLDGDTQYF.

The chain carries TRBV19 and TRBJ2-7; D is unresolved. Trimming stripped 3 bases from V and 2 bases from J, with 8 bases between. Looked up from germline, CDR1 is LNHDA and CDR2 is SQIVND (reference sequence). The CDR3 runs to 13 residues. CDR3 protein: CASSIRFAYEQYF. The CDR3 region has the DNA TGTGCCAGTAGTATCCGGTTTGCCTACGAGCAGTACTTC.

The rearrangement uses TRBV10-1 and TRBJ1-4; the D gene is possibly TRBD1 (5 bases). Germline V gives CDR1 WNHNN, CDR2 SYGVQD (reference sequence). The length of the CDR3 is 14 residues. The germline V and J ends were trimmed by 2 bases and 5 bases, with 9 bases remaining between them. In DNA, the CDR3 is TGCGCCAGCAGTGAGAGGGGTGCGAATGAAAAACTGTTTTTT. This gives the protein CASSERGANEKLFF.

The chain employs TRBV5-8 and TRBJ2-3; D is possibly TRBD2 (6 bases). Germline lookup yields CDR1 SGHTS and CDR2 YDEGEE. The V end lost 0 bases, the J end lost 4 bases, and 12 bases lay between the germline ends. This CDR3 is 15 amino acids long. Here the CDR3 reads CASSLGRGTADTQYF. The CDR3 DNA reads TGTGCCAGCAGCTTGGGTCGGGGGACCGCAGATACGCAGTATTTT.

The V and J genes are TRBV19 and TRBJ2-5, with D maybe TRBD2 (6 bases). The germline V gene encodes CDR1 LNHDA and CDR2 SQIVND (reference sequence). The V and J ends lost 0 bases and 5 bases respectively, with 13 bases between them. The CDR3 runs to 15 residues. In DNA, the CDR3 is TGTGCCAGTAGTATAGATCCGGGACTCATCGAGACCCAGTACTTC. Its translation: CASSIDPGLIETQYF.

The rearrangement uses TRBV5-1 and TRBJ2-7; D not certain. V lost 5 bases to trimming and J lost 3 bases, with 6 bases between them. Germline values: CDR1 SGHRS, CDR2 YFSETQ. The CDR3 extends over 11 amino acids. The CDR3 loop is CASRGGYEQYF. In DNA form, the CDR3 reads TGCGCCAGCAGGGGTGGCTACGAGCAGTACTTC. The whole variable domain, filled in from reference TRBV5-1 and TRBJ2-7, reads KAGVTQTPRYLIKTRGQQVTLSCSPISGHRSVSWYQQTPGQGLQFLFEYFSETQRNKGNFPGRFSGRQFSNSRSEMNVSTLELGDSALYLCASRGGYEQYFGPGTRLTVT.